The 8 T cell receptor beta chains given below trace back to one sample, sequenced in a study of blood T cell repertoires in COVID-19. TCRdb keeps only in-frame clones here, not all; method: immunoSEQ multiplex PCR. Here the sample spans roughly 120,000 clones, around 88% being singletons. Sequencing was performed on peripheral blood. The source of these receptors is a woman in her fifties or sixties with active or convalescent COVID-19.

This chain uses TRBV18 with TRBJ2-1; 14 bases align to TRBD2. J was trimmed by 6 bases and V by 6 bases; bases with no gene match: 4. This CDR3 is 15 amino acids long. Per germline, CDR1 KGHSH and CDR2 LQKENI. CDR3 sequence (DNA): TGTGCCAGCTCTGATGGGACTAGCGGGAGCAATGAGCAGTTCTTC. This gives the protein CASSDGTSGSNEQFF.

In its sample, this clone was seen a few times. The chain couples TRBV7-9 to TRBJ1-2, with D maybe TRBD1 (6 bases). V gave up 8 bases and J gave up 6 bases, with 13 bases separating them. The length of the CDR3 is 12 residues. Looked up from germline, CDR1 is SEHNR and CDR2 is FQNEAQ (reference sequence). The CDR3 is CASSTRTDGYTF. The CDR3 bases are TGTGCCAGCTCCACTCGGACAGATGGCTACACCTTC.

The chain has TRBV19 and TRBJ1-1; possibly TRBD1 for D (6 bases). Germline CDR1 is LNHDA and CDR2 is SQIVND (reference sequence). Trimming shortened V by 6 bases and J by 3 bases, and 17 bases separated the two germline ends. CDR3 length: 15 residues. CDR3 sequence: CASRTGLMGYTEAFF. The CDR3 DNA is TGTGCCAGTAGGACAGGATTGATGGGGTACACTGAAGCTTTCTTT.

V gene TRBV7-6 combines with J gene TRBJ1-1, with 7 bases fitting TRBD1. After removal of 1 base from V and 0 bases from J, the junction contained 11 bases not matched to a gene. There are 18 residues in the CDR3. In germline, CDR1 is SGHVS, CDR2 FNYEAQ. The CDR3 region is CASSLGQGLSSLNTEAFF. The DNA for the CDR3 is TGTGCCAGCAGCTTAGGACAGGGTTTGTCCTCCCTGAACACTGAAGCTTTCTTT.

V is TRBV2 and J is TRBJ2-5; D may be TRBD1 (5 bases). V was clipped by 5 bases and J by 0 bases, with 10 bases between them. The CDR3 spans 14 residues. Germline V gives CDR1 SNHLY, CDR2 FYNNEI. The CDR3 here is CASSLGAYQETQYF. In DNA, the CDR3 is TGTGCCAGCAGTCTAGGGGCTTACCAAGAGACCCAGTACTTC.

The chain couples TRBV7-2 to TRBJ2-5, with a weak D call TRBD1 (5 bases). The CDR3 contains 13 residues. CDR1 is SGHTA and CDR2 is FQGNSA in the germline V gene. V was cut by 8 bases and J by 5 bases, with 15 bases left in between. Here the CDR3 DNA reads TGTGCCAGCTCGCGCCCAGGGCAGGAGACCCAGTACTTC. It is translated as CASSRPGQETQYF.

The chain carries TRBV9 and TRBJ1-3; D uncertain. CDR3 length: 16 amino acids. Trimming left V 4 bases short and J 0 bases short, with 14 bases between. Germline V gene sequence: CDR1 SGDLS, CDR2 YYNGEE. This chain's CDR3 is CASSPGGGYSGNTIYF. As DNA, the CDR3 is TGTGCCAGCAGCCCAGGAGGTGGGTACTCTGGAAACACCATATATTTT.

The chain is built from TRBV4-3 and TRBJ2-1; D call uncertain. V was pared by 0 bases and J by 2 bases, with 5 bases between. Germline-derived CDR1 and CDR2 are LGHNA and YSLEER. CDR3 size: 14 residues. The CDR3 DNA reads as TGCGCCAGCAGCCAAGAAACGGCCTACAATGAGCAGTTCTTC. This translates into CASSQETAYNEQFF.